Presented here are 11 T cell receptor beta chains from one specimen sequenced in a study of T-cell memory formation after mild COVID-19. One entry per CDR3 protein, called by TCRdb with MiXCR from the 5' RACE reads. The profile covers approximately 100,000 distinct CDR3 sequences, with over 15% appearing a single time and 25% to 30% taken by the ten largest. Sequences were obtained from PBMCs or a T cell subset sorted from them (not recorded which). The receptors originated from an adult woman who had mild COVID-19 (a few samples of this study predate the infection). Cell type and time point are not known.

The V gene is TRBV7-9, the J gene TRBJ2-1, with a tentative D call TRBD2 (5 bases). The CDR3 sequence is 13 residues long. The germline V and J ends were trimmed by 5 bases and 6 bases, with 11 bases remaining between them. The V gene's germline CDR1 is SEHNR and CDR2 FQNEAQ (reference sequence). This CDR3 is CASSPERTNEQFF. The CDR3 region has the DNA TGTGCCAGCAGCCCGGAGCGGACCAATGAGCAGTTCTTC.

This clonotype appeared a few times. The chain couples TRBV4-1 to TRBJ2-5; D is possibly TRBD1 or TRBD2 (6 bases each). The CDR3 loop spans 15 amino acids. In germline, CDR1 is MGHRA, CDR2 YSYEKL. V gave up 1 base and J gave up 4 bases, with 13 bases separating them. The CDR3 sequence: CASSQAPPGAETQYF. The CDR3 DNA reads as TGCGCCAGCAGCCAAGCCCCCCCGGGGGCAGAGACCCAGTACTTC.

This clonotype was recorded at least ten times. V usage is TRBV7-8 and J usage is TRBJ2-7; the D call may be TRBD1 or TRBD2 (5 bases each). V lost 4 bases, J lost 1 base, and 20 bases lay in between. This CDR3 has 17 residues. Looked up from germline, CDR1 is SGHVS and CDR2 is FQNEAQ. Here the CDR3 reads CASSSPEGSGHSYEQYF. DNA of the CDR3: TGTGCCAGCAGCTCCCCCGAGGGGTCAGGTCATTCCTACGAGCAGTACTTC.

This clonotype was counted a few times. This sequence joins TRBV20-1 and TRBJ2-1; D is unclear. This CDR3 has 11 residues. V was trimmed by 0 bases and J by 8 bases, leaving 5 bases between them. Germline loops: CDR1 DFQATT, CDR2 SNEGSKA (reference sequence). The CDR3 DNA reads TGCAGTGCTAGAGAGTTTGATGAGCAGTTCTTC. Amino acids: CSAREFDEQFF.

The V and J genes are TRBV7-2 and TRBJ2-1, with D unclear. Germline values: CDR1 SGHTA, CDR2 FQGNSA. The CDR3 covers 15 residues. The germline V and J ends were trimmed by 4 bases and 2 bases, with 12 bases remaining between them. CDR3 DNA sequence: TGTGCCAGCAGCTGGATTCCACGGGCCTACAATGAGCAGTTCTTC. Amino acid sequence: CASSWIPRAYNEQFF.

J is TRBJ1-1 and V is TRBV15, with unresolved D. This CDR3 comprises 14 residues. V was shortened by 1 base and J by 5 bases, with 11 bases between the two germline ends. Germline assignment: CDR1 LNHNV and CDR2 YYDKDF (reference sequence). The CDR3, as DNA: TGTGCCACCAGCAGAGTAGCAGGATATACTGAAGCTTTCTTT. Its protein is CATSRVAGYTEAFF.

The chain has TRBV4-1 and TRBJ2-5, with 8 bases lining up with TRBD2. Germline assignment: CDR1 MGHRA and CDR2 YSYEKL. This CDR3 has 16 amino acids. V trimming: 0 bases; J trimming: 4 bases; junction bases outside the gene matches: 7. CDR3 bases: TGCGCCAGCAGCCAAGAACGCGTCGGGGGGGGAGAGACCCAGTACTTC. It is translated as CASSQERVGGGETQYF.

V is TRBV3-1 and J is TRBJ2-1, with TRBD2 matching 14 bases. Germline CDR1 and CDR2: LGHDT and YNNKEL (reference sequence). The junction had 10 bases not matched to a gene; V was cut back by 2 bases and J by 10 bases. This CDR3 has 17 residues. The DNA for the CDR3 is TGTGCCAGCAGCCAAAGGCCGACTAGCGGGAGGGCGGGCGAGCAGTTCTTC. Amino acid sequence: CASSQRPTSGRAGEQFF.

The chain recombines TRBV5-5 with TRBJ2-5; 8 nucleotides align to TRBD1. Trimming at V came to 6 bases and at J to 6 bases, leaving 19 bases not matched to a gene. Germline V gene data show CDR1 as SGHKS and CDR2 as YYEKEE (reference sequence). The CDR3 has 17 residues. The CDR3 nucleotides read TGTGCCAGCAACAACCCACTGGGGACAGGATCATGGAAGACCCAGTACTTC. This codes for CASNNPLGTGSWKTQYF.

This clonotype was seen only a few times. The chain couples TRBV27 to TRBJ1-1; weak D call: TRBD1 (6 bases). The CDR3 has 15 amino acids. The V end was cut by 4 bases, the J end by 3 bases, with 15 bases between. Germline V gene lookup returns CDR1 MNHEY and CDR2 SMNVEV (reference sequence). The CDR3 nucleotides read TGTGCCAGCAGTTCCCTACCACAGGGATACACTGAAGCTTTCTTT. Its translation: CASSSLPQGYTEAFF.

The chain combines TRBV6-4 with TRBJ2-1; 8 bases match TRBD1. The CDR3 contains 16 residues. CDR1 and CDR2 (germline): MRHNA, SNTAGT. V lost 3 bases, J lost 0 bases, and 4 bases stayed unmatched. CDR3 in DNA: TGTGCCAGCAGTGAGGCAGGGGGCGCCTCCTACAATGAGCAGTTCTTC. Amino acid sequence: CASSEAGGASYNEQFF.